Reported below is one T cell receptor (beta chain). Original handling: Reference gene primer amplification yielded estimated nucleated cell counts. Measured with immunoSEQ multiplex PCR; TCRdb has only the in-frame clones, and not every one. V, J and clone size are those of that table, while D and trimming were read from the DNA. The data show around 250,000 clones, 83% seen once. This sample is part of a study of blood T cell repertoires in COVID-19. About the study: Sites in the United States, Italy and Spain provided acute and convalescent COVID-19 samples. Sources were T cells, B-cell-depleted T cells, or PBMCs; the material itself was cDNA or gDNA.

Germline values: CDR1 LGHDT, CDR2 YNNKEL (reference sequence). CDR3 length: 14 amino acids. The V and J ends lost 4 bases and 2 bases respectively, with 10 bases between them. The TCR was taken from a man aged 55 to 69 who had recovered from COVID-19. J is TRBJ2-3 and V is TRBV3-1 (or the pseudogene TRBV3-2); D perhaps matches TRBD2 (6 bases). The sequenced sample was peripheral blood. The CDR3 bases are TGTGCCAGCAGCCCGCGGGGCTTCACAGATACGCAGTATTTT. Translating it yields CASSPRGFTDTQYF.